Listed below are T cell receptor beta chains from one sample, sequenced in a study of T-cell memory formation after mild COVID-19. TCRdb re-called the 5' RACE reads through MiXCR, storing one row per CDR3 protein. Of about 450,000 distinct CDR3 sequences listed, roughly a quarter were seen once; the top ten hold 10% to 15%. The material sequenced was PBMCs or a T cell subset sorted from them (not recorded which). Source of these receptors: an adult woman who had mild COVID-19 (a few samples of this study predate the infection). Cell type and time point are not known. CDR3s include the opening cysteine and the closing phenylalanine or tryptophan. D genes are given only for firm matches. Clone size is shown for a subset of rows, as once, few, many or a class of expanded clone.

>TRBJ2-1|few|.|TRBV9
TGTGCCAGCAGCGTAGATAGCGACCCCTACAATGAGCAGTTCTTC
CASSVDSDPYNEQFF
>TRBJ2-3|.|TRBD2|TRBV5-4
TGTGCCAGCAGCGGGCCCTCTAGCGGGGGGGCAATAGATACGCAGTATTTT
CASSGPSSGGAIDTQYF
>TRBJ1-5|.|.|TRBV15
TGTGCCACCAGCAGAGATCGGGGGGCTGGTCAGCCCCAGCATTTT
CATSRDRGAGQPQHF
>TRBJ2-1|.|TRBD2|TRBV20-1
TGCAGTGCTCGGAGCGGGGCCAACTCCTACAATGAGCAGTTCTTC
CSARSGANSYNEQFF
>TRBJ2-7|.|TRBD2|TRBV12-3/TRBV12-4
TGTGTCAGCACCAGCGGGAGATATTACGAGCAGTACTTC
CVSTSGRYYEQYF
>TRBJ1-5|.|.|TRBV29-1
TGCAGCGCCTCTCAGGGGACTGACGGCAATCAGCCCCAGCATTTT
CSASQGTDGNQPQHF
>TRBJ2-7|few|TRBD2|TRBV2
TGTGCCAGCAGTCGCCCCAGCGGGAGAAGCTCCTACGAGCAGTACTTC
CASSRPSGRSSYEQYF
>TRBJ2-2|.|TRBD1|TRBV7-9
TGTGCCAGCAGCCCGGGTAGGGGGCGTGGGGACACCGGGGAGCTGTTTTTT
CASSPGRGRGDTGELFF
>TRBJ2-3|.|.|TRBV7-3
.
CASSWGQGSRYF
>TRBJ2-3|many|.|TRBV4-2
TGTGCCAGCAGCCAAGATTTTGGGGGGCCGAGAACAGATACGCAGTATTTT
CASSQDFGGPRTDTQYF
>TRBJ2-3|.|TRBD2|TRBV4-1
TGCGCCAGCAGCCAAGACGGAAGCGGGGGTATCGCAGATACGCAGTATTTT
CASSQDGSGGIADTQYF
>TRBJ2-5|once|TRBD2|TRBV7-2
TGTGCCAGCAGCTCCCCTACCACGGGACTAGCGGGAGTGTTGGAGACCAAGTACTTC
CASSSPTTGLAGVLETKYF
>TRBJ2-7|few|TRBD2|TRBV19
TGTGCCAGTGCTAAGCGGGGGCCCTACGAGCAGTACTTC
CASAKRGPYEQYF
>TRBJ1-5|.|TRBD1|TRBV18
TGTGCCAGCTCACCACGCGACAGGGAGCCCCAGCATTTT
CASSPRDREPQHF
>TRBJ2-5|.|TRBD1|TRBV5-1
TGCGCCAGCACCTTGGGACAGGGAAAAGAGACCCAGTACTTC
CASTLGQGKETQYF
>TRBJ2-5|.|TRBD1|TRBV20-1
TGCAGTGCCAACCGCCCGGGACAGGGAGAGACCCAGTACTTC
CSANRPGQGETQYF
>TRBJ1-1|once|.|TRBV7-2
TGTGCCAGCAGCTGGAATATCTTGAACACTGAAGCTTTCTTT
CASSWNILNTEAFF
>TRBJ2-1|.|TRBD2|TRBV11-2
TGTGCCAGCAGCCAAACTAGCGGGGGGAACAATGAGCAGTTCTTC
CASSQTSGGNNEQFF
>TRBJ2-3|few|.|TRBV18
TGTGCCAGCTCACCCTTCGGAAGCACAGATACGCAGTATTTT
CASSPFGSTDTQYF
>TRBJ2-7|once|TRBD2|TRBV19
TGTGCCAGTAGTATGGGACTAGGCAAAAGCTCCTACGAGCAGTACTTC
CASSMGLGKSSYEQYF
>TRBJ1-1|.|TRBD1|TRBV12-3/TRBV12-4
TGTGCCAGCAGTTCACAACAGGGGCGCACTGAAGCTTTCTTT
CASSSQQGRTEAFF
>TRBJ2-3|.|.|TRBV7-3
TGTGCCAGCAGCACCGGACAGCCAGATACGCAGTATTTT
CASSTGQPDTQYF
>TRBJ1-5|.|.|TRBV27
TGTGCCAGCAGAGAGTGGTCACACACAGGTAGCAATCAGCCCCAGCATTTT
CASREWSHTGSNQPQHF
>TRBJ2-6|.|.|TRBV7-8
TGTGCCAGCAGCTTAGCGACGGGCGGGGGCCGGGCCAACGTCCTGACTTTC
CASSLATGGGRANVLTF
>TRBJ2-1|few|.|TRBV5-1
TGCGCCAGCAGCTTCGCGGGACGGGAGCAGTTCTTC
CASSFAGREQFF